A selection of T cell receptor beta chains follows, all from one sample in a study of identical twins. Each CDR3 protein is one row after TCRdb ran MiXCR on the 5' RACE reads. Altogether approximately 1.8 million distinct CDR3 sequences are present, about 32% being singletons, with the ten largest covering less than 0.35%. Sequenced: cord blood. These receptors all come from a newborn girl in good health. Both conserved end residues are part of each CDR3.

j_gene | v_gene | CDR3aa
TRBJ1-2 | TRBV4-2 | CASSQDLPGEGYTF
TRBJ2-5 | TRBV5-1 | CASSVLRTSGRETQYF
TRBJ2-3 | TRBV28 | CASTGGRGTDTQYF
TRBJ2-7 | TRBV3-1 | CASSQEESSYEQYF
TRBJ2-4 | TRBV12-3/TRBV12-4 | CASSLDAALAKNIQYF
TRBJ1-2 | TRBV12-3/TRBV12-4 | CASSWMPEDYGYTF
TRBJ2-3 | TRBV10-3 | CAIIIGTSTDTQYF
TRBJ2-1 | TRBV3-1 | CASSQDLSRAEQFF
TRBJ1-2 | TRBV10-2 | CASSDPGTTANYGYTF
TRBJ2-3 | TRBV7-8 | CASSLGPGLAGTDTQYF
TRBJ1-5 | TRBV12-3/TRBV12-4 | CASSSGTGVYEQPQHF
TRBJ2-3 | TRBV2 | CASNPDRNTQYF
TRBJ1-4 | TRBV7-2 | CASRKGPTNEKLFF
TRBJ1-1 | TRBV19 | CASSTFPGRINTEAFF
TRBJ2-1 | TRBV7-8 | CTSSWTSGGANEQFF
TRBJ2-3 | TRBV4-1 | CASSQYGTQYF
. | TRBV6-1 | CASRRTGKDYEQYF
TRBJ1-4 | TRBV7-9 | CASSSSGTRNEKLFF
TRBJ1-6 | TRBV4-2 | CASSLSRGSYNSPLHF
TRBJ1-2 | TRBV2 | CASKRFYGYTF
TRBJ1-2 | TRBV6-2/TRBV6-3 | CASSSHLRTGLNYGYTF
TRBJ2-3 | TRBV9 | CASSVGGGLPDTQYF
TRBJ1-4 | TRBV28 | CASSLNGLNGKLFF
TRBJ2-2 | TRBV6-1 | CASRTGTGLTGELFF
TRBJ2-3 | TRBV5-5 | CASKGEWADTQYF
TRBJ1-2 | TRBV5-1 | CASSLGTPVVEIYGYTF
TRBJ2-3 | TRBV11-2 | CASSSSGLSTDTQYF
TRBJ2-1 | TRBV20-1 | CSARYSEYHLYEQFF
TRBJ1-5 | TRBV20-1 | CSARDDTRVGYQPQHF
TRBJ1-5 | TRBV28 | CASSTPPGRASNQPQHF
TRBJ2-7 | TRBV7-9 | CASSSLGFSTYEQYF
TRBJ2-3 | TRBV11-1 | CASSDLAGGRTDTQYF
TRBJ1-2 | TRBV2 | CASSDFVGGYTF
TRBJ1-2 | TRBV27 | CASSLLRQGINYGYTF
TRBJ1-1 | TRBV27 | CASSLRTGVPTEAFF
TRBJ1-5 | TRBV4-1 | CASSRFLGPGPSSNQPQHF
TRBJ1-1 | TRBV12-5 | CASLAGSHNTEAFF
TRBJ2-7 | TRBV7-8 | CASSLRKGLYEQYF
TRBJ2-1 | TRBV7-2 | CASSLRGAIPNEQFF
TRBJ2-7 | TRBV20-1 | CSARNRTSFTYEQYF
TRBJ2-6 | TRBV4-1 | CASSEHPTGASGANVLTF
TRBJ2-1 | TRBV5-1 | CASSWKGQSSYNEQFF
TRBJ2-7 | TRBV12-3/TRBV12-4 | CASTWDRTYEQYF
TRBJ1-2 | TRBV6-1 | CASTFGGGYTF
TRBJ2-5 | TRBV19 | CASSIQGEYQETQYF
TRBJ2-7 | TRBV12-3/TRBV12-4 | CASSTRQGAYEQYF
TRBJ2-5 | TRBV11-2 | CASSPRGGFQETQYF